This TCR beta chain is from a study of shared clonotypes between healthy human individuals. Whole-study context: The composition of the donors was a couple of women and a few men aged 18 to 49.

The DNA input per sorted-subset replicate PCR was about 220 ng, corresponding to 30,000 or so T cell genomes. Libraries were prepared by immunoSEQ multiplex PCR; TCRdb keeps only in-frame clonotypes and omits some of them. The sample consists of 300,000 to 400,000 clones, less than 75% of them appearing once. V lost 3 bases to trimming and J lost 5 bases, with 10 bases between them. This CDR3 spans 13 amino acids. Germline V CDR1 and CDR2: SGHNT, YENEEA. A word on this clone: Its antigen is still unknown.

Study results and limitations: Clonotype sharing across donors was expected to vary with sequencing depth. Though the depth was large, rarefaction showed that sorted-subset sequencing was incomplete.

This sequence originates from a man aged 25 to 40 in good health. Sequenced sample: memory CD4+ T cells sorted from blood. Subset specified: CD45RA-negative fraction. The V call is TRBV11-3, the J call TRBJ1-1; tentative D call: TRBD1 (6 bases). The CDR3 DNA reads TGTGCCAGCAGCTTGAACAGGGAAACTGAAGCTTTCTTT. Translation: CASSLNRETEAFF. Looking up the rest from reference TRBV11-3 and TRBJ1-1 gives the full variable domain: EAGVVQSPRYKIIEKKQPVAFWCNPISGHNTLYWYLQNLGQGPELLIRYENEEAVDDSQLPKDRFSAERLKGVDSTLKIQPAELGDSAVYLCASSLNRETEAFFGQGTRLTVV.